Following are 13 T cell receptor beta chains from one sample sequenced in a study of blood T cell repertoires in COVID-19. This table comes from immunoSEQ multiplex PCR, and its TCRdb copy is limited to in-frame clones, with some not included. The data hold 280,000 or so clones, with 88% observed a single time. Material for sequencing was peripheral blood. The receptor source for this set is a man aged 18 to 30 with active or convalescent COVID-19.

The rearrangement links TRBV2 to TRBJ1-2, with D perhaps matching TRBD1 (5 bases). Germline lookup yields CDR1 SNHLY and CDR2 FYNNEI. Trimming took off 8 bases at V and 8 bases at J, with 18 bases between the two ends. The CDR3 loop spans 13 amino acids. CDR3 DNA sequence: TGTGCCAGCGAGACCGGGACTTCGGGCGGCTACACCTTC. It codes for CASETGTSGGYTF.

The chain has TRBV6-5 and TRBJ1-5; D is uncertain. The CDR3 sequence is 12 residues long. CDR1 MNHEY and CDR2 SVGAGI come from the germline V gene. V lost 6 bases, J lost 1 base, and 4 bases lay in between. CDR3 in amino acids: CASSRSNQPQHF. The CDR3 DNA sequence: TGTGCCAGCAGCAGAAGCAATCAGCCCCAGCATTTT.

The chain uses TRBV29-1 and TRBJ1-1; 7 bases are shared with TRBD1. This CDR3 spans 14 amino acids. With V trimmed by 7 bases and J by 7 bases, 15 bases remained unmatched. Germline lookup yields CDR1 SQVTM and CDR2 ANQGSEA. CDR3 in amino acids: CSASIPRGTVEAFF. DNA of the CDR3: TGCAGCGCTAGCATACCAAGGGGGACAGTTGAAGCTTTCTTT. Drawing the rest from reference TRBV29-1 and TRBJ1-1, the complete variable domain is SAVISQKPSRDICQRGTSLTIQCQVDSQVTMMFWYRQQPGQSLTLIATANQGSEATYESGFVIDKFPISRPNLTFSTLTVSNMSPEDSSIYLCSASIPRGTVEAFFGQGTRLTVV.

J is TRBJ2-5 and V is TRBV27, with 8 nucleotides matching TRBD1. Germline V gene lookup returns CDR1 MNHEY and CDR2 SMNVEV (reference sequence). V lost 6 bases to trimming and J lost 1 base; unmatched junction nucleotides: 4. The CDR3 length is 14 residues. The CDR3 region has the DNA TGTGCCAGCAGCGCGGGACAGGTCCAAGAGACCCAGTACTTC. This sequence encodes CASSAGQVQETQYF.

The genes are TRBV4-2 and TRBJ2-5, with TRBD2 matching over 7 bases. Germline V gene lookup returns CDR1 LGHNA and CDR2 YNFKEQ. The CDR3 length is 17 residues. The V and J ends lost 1 base and 3 bases, in that order; junction bases with no gene match: 11. CDR3 protein: CASSQARDYAAEETQYF. DNA for the CDR3: TGTGCCAGCAGCCAAGCGCGGGACTACGCCGCGGAAGAGACCCAGTACTTC.

This rearrangement joins TRBV6-5 to TRBJ1-4, with TRBD1 matching over 8 bases. CDR3 length equals 15 residues. Trimming cost V 0 bases and J 7 bases; bases outside gene matches: 4. Germline CDR1 MNHEY, CDR2 SVGAGI. CDR3 loop: CASSYSRGQAEKLFF. CDR3 coding DNA: TGTGCCAGCAGTTACTCCAGGGGGCAGGCTGAAAAACTGTTTTTT.

The rearrangement links TRBV6-5 to TRBJ2-5; possible D gene TRBD1, 7 bases. Germline V gene lookup returns CDR1 MNHEY and CDR2 SVGAGI. This CDR3 is 15 amino acids long. Between the trimmed V and J ends, which lost 4 bases and 2 bases, there was a span of 14 bases. CDR3 protein: CASSFAGTDQETQYF. The DNA of the CDR3 is TGTGCCAGCAGTTTTGCGGGGACAGATCAAGAGACCCAGTACTTC.

The gene calls are TRBV7-2 and TRBJ2-6; a possible D gene is TRBD1 (5 bases). CDR1 and CDR2 (germline): SGHTA, FQGNSA. V lost 1 base to trimming and J lost 4 bases, with 14 bases between them. The CDR3 has 17 residues. The CDR3 DNA is TGTGCCAGCAGCTTAGAACAGGCCTACTTAGGGGCCAACGTCCTGACTTTC. This sequence encodes CASSLEQAYLGANVLTF.

In its sample, this clone was seen a few times. CDR3 sequence: CASSSYGGYYGYTF. In DNA, the CDR3 is TGCGCCAGCAGCTCCTATGGGGGGTACTATGGCTACACCTTC. The genes are TRBV5-1 and TRBJ1-2; possible D gene TRBD1, 5 bases. The CDR3 consists of 14 residues. The V gene's germline CDR1 is SGHRS and CDR2 YFSETQ. V lost 3 bases and J lost 3, with 12 bases in between.

The J gene is TRBJ2-1, the V gene TRBV7-2; 7 positions agree with TRBD1. The length of the CDR3 is 16 residues. Germline V gene lookup returns CDR1 SGHTA and CDR2 FQGNSA. V trimming: 0 bases; J trimming: 4 bases; junction bases outside the gene matches: 6. DNA for the CDR3: TGTGCCAGCAGCTTAGCAACCCTGACAGGGTACAATGAGCAGTTCTTC. This codes for CASSLATLTGYNEQFF.

The V call is TRBV27, the J call TRBJ1-5; 7 nucleotides agree with TRBD1. The CDR3 spans 14 residues. Trimming took 6 bases from V and 4 from J; bases not matched to a gene: 6. The germline CDR1 and CDR2 sequences are MNHEY and SMNVEV (reference sequence). CDR3 in DNA: TGTGCCAGCAGCCTACAGGGGTTTAATCAGCCCCAGCATTTT. Translated: CASSLQGFNQPQHF.

This chain joins TRBV4-1 and TRBJ1-1; a weak D match, TRBD1 (6 bases). The germline CDR1 and CDR2 sequences are MGHRA and YSYEKL. V gave up 9 bases and J gave up 10 bases, with 15 bases separating them. The CDR3 extends over 11 amino acids. CDR3 sequence: CASRDNRGAFF. In DNA form, the CDR3 reads TGCGCCAGTAGGGACAATAGAGGAGCTTTCTTT.

The genes are TRBV12-5 and TRBJ1-2; TRBD1 aligns across 7 bases. Trimming at V came to 0 bases and at J to 8 bases, leaving 9 bases not matched to a gene. The CDR3 has 15 residues. Per germline, CDR1 LGHNT and CDR2 FRNRAP. Here the CDR3 reads CASGLVRRTGYGYTF. As DNA, the CDR3 is TGTGCTAGTGGTTTGGTACGTAGGACAGGCTACGGCTACACCTTC.